This entry lists 9 T cell receptor beta chains sequenced from one sample in a study of CD8+ T cells in alopecia areata. cDNA serving as the sequencing template came from extracted, reverse transcribed RNA. The method was immunoSEQ multiplex PCR; TCRdb's version includes in-frame clones alone and lacks a portion of them. The sample contains around 250,000 clones, around two thirds of which appear only once. Specimen: CD4+ T cells sorted from blood, collected at week 0. These receptors were taken from a human donor with alopecia areata.

This clone has just a few counts. The genes are TRBV2 and TRBJ1-6; 7 bases match TRBD1. The germline V gene has CDR1 SNHLY and CDR2 FYNNEI. Trimming at V came to 6 bases and at J to 10 bases, leaving 12 bases not matched to a gene. This CDR3 spans 15 amino acids. The CDR3 here is CASSRGEDGRSPLHF. CDR3 bases: TGTGCCAGCAGCAGGGGGGAGGACGGGAGATCACCCCTCCACTTT.

This chain connects TRBV29-1 to TRBJ2-5; 9 positions agree with TRBD1. The CDR3 extends over 13 amino acids. Germline-derived CDR1 and CDR2 are SQVTM and ANQGSEA. J lost 6 bases, V lost 6 bases, and 8 bases had no gene match. CDR3 protein: CSVPGQGVQTQYF. CDR3 nucleotides: TGCAGCGTGCCGGGACAGGGTGTGCAGACCCAGTACTTC.

This chain uses TRBV30 with TRBJ2-2; D uncertain. The CDR3 covers 15 residues. Between the trimmed V and J ends, which lost 1 base and 6 bases, there was a span of 15 bases. The germline V gene has CDR1 GTSNPN and CDR2 SVGIG (reference sequence). CDR3 sequence reads: CAWSEVALFAGELFF. Written as DNA, the CDR3 is TGTGCCTGGAGTGAGGTGGCGCTATTCGCCGGGGAGCTGTTTTTT.

This clone was seen a handful of times. Other DNA sequences of this sample code for an identical CDR3. The rearrangement links TRBV29-1 to TRBJ2-1; TRBD1 matches at 7 bases. J gave up 4 bases and V 4 bases, and 4 bases lay outside the gene matches. CDR3 length: 13 amino acids. CDR1 and CDR2 from the germline V gene are SQVTM and ANQGSEA. CDR3 residues: CSVGQGAYNEQFF. The CDR3 coding sequence is TGCAGCGTTGGACAGGGAGCATACAATGAGCAGTTCTTC.

This chain connects TRBV20-1 to TRBJ1-2, with D unclear. This CDR3 has 11 amino acids. CDR1 and CDR2 from the germline V gene are DFQATT and SNEGSKA (reference sequence). V lost 7 bases and J lost 8, with 14 bases in between. The CDR3 nucleotides read TGCAGTGTTAAGGAGTGGCGGGGCTACACCTTC. This codes for CSVKEWRGYTF.

This clone was seen just once. V usage is TRBV7-6 and J usage is TRBJ2-7, with 7 bases that match TRBD2. Germline V gives CDR1 SGHVS, CDR2 FNYEAQ. This CDR3 region has 13 residues. The V segment lost 1 base and the J segment 7 bases; nucleotides outside the gene matches: 4. CDR3 nucleotides: TGTGCCAGCAGCTTAGGGGTGGGAGGGGAGCAGTACTTC. Translating it yields CASSLGVGGEQYF. Full variable domain (rest looked up from reference TRBV7-6 and TRBJ2-7): GAGVSQSPRYKVTKRGQDVALRCDPISGHVSLYWYRQALGQGPEFLTYFNYEAQQDKSGLPNDRFSAERPEGSISTLTIQRTEQRDSAMYRCASSLGVGGEQYFGPGTRLTVT.

The chain links TRBV23-1 to TRBJ1-3; D gene ambiguous. TRBV23-1 belongs to the ORF category, with a function that is uncertain. V shed 4 bases and J shed 0 bases, with 19 bases lying between them. The CDR3 covers 18 residues. The CDR3 reads CASSPFAEGTLSGNTIYF. CDR3 sequence (DNA): TGCGCCAGCAGTCCATTTGCCGAGGGTACCCTCTCTGGAAACACCATATATTTT.

The chain uses TRBV30 and TRBJ1-5; 8 bases are shared with TRBD1. This CDR3 has 13 residues. The junction had 4 bases not matched to a gene; V was cut back by 4 bases and J by 5 bases. Per the germline V gene, CDR1 is GTSNPN and CDR2 is SVGIG (reference sequence). CDR3 amino acids: CAWNDRGDQPQHF. In DNA, the CDR3 is TGTGCCTGGAACGACAGGGGTGATCAGCCCCAGCATTTT.

This clone has a handful of counts. The J gene is TRBJ2-5, the V gene TRBV30; TRBD2 matches at 9 bases. In germline, CDR1 is GTSNPN, CDR2 SVGIG (reference sequence). This CDR3 has 15 amino acids. The junction had 8 bases not matched to a gene; V was cut back by 0 bases and J by 6 bases. DNA for the CDR3: TGTGCCTGGAGTGTACTAGCGGGCCCCCTCCAGACCCAGTACTTC. This sequence encodes CAWSVLAGPLQTQYF.